Each of the 32 T cell receptor beta chains below was sequenced from the same sample in a study of OX40 agonist ivuxolimab in advanced cancers. Using immunoSEQ multiplex PCR, the repertoire was profiled, and TCRdb retains in-frame clones only, with some absent. The sample records fewer than 120,000 clones, approximately 89% being singletons. Material: CD4+ or CD8+ T cells sorted from blood, obtained in a trial of the OX40 agonist ivuxolimab. Receptors originate from an adult with an advanced solid tumor such as melanoma, head and neck, liver or kidney cancer.

The chain is built from TRBV2 and TRBJ1-5; no clear D gene. The ends were cut back, 4 bases at V and 5 bases at J, with 12 bases in the middle. Germline CDR1 and CDR2: SNHLY and FYNNEI. The CDR3 sequence is 14 residues long. The CDR3: CASSGGRVDQPQHF. As DNA, the CDR3 is TGTGCCAGCAGTGGGGGTCGGGTTGATCAGCCCCAGCATTTT.

This clone was seen just once. The V and J genes are TRBV11-2 and TRBJ2-7; 11 bases agree with TRBD2. Germline loops: CDR1 SGHAT, CDR2 FQNNGV. The junction had 7 bases not matched to a gene; V was cut back by 6 bases and J by 3 bases. CDR3 size: 15 residues. The DNA for the CDR3 is TGTGCCAGCAGTTATACTAGCGGGAGAGGCTACGAGCAGTACTTC. It codes for CASSYTSGRGYEQYF.

The chain couples TRBV2 to TRBJ1-1; tentatively, D is TRBD1 (5 bases). CDR1 and CDR2 from the germline V gene are SNHLY and FYNNEI. The CDR3 loop spans 13 amino acids. V lost 8 bases and J lost 6, with 16 bases in between. This chain's CDR3 is CASLIEQGAEAFF. The CDR3 nucleotides are TGTGCCAGCCTCATAGAGCAGGGTGCTGAAGCTTTCTTT.

The genes are TRBV18 and TRBJ2-7; maybe TRBD2 (5 bases). The germline V and J ends were trimmed by 0 bases and 3 bases, with 9 bases remaining between them. This CDR3 contains 14 residues. Germline lookup yields CDR1 KGHSH and CDR2 LQKENI. The CDR3 region has the DNA TGTGCCAGCTCACCACCCAGTGCGGGCTACGAGCAGTACTTC. Amino acids: CASSPPSAGYEQYF.

This clone was seen more than once but under ten times. The CDR3 DNA reads TGTGCCAGCAGGAGGACTCCACAGGGGCCCGGGGAGCTGTTTTTT. As protein: CASRRTPQGPGELFF. The genes are TRBV5-5 and TRBJ2-2; TRBD1 matches 7 bases. Germline values: CDR1 SGHKS, CDR2 YYEKEE (reference sequence). Trimming took 5 bases from V and 6 from J; bases not matched to a gene: 10. This CDR3 has 15 residues.

The chain is built from TRBV6-5 and TRBJ2-1; D is undetermined. Germline V lookup: CDR1 MNHEY, CDR2 SVGAGI. The CDR3 spans 12 residues. Trimming took 7 bases from V and 6 from J, leaving 10 bases between them. In DNA, the CDR3 is TGTGCCAGCAATTCCATTGGCAATGAGCAGTTCTTC. Its translation is CASNSIGNEQFF.

V usage is TRBV4-3 and J usage is TRBJ1-1, with D perhaps TRBD1 (5 bases). CDR3 size: 14 residues. The ends were cut back, 5 bases at V and 11 bases at J, with 21 bases in the middle. Germline CDR1 reads LGHNA; CDR2 reads YSLEER. CDR3 DNA sequence: TGCGCCAGCAGCGAAGCCGACAGCCCGGCAGAGGCTTTCTTT. Its protein is CASSEADSPAEAFF.

The chain uses TRBV5-6 and TRBJ2-3, with D possibly being TRBD2 (5 bases). Germline CDR1 SGHDT, CDR2 YYEEEE. The ends were cut back, 4 bases at V and 3 bases at J, with 18 bases in the middle. The CDR3 contains 16 residues. In DNA, the CDR3 is TGTGCCAGCAGCACTCCGGGATCCCGTAGAACAGATACGCAGTATTTT. Protein product: CASSTPGSRRTDTQYF.

The chain links TRBV19 to TRBJ2-2, with TRBD1 as a possible D gene (5 bases). From germline, CDR1 is LNHDA and CDR2 SQIVND (reference sequence). This CDR3 contains 13 residues. The germline V and J ends were trimmed by 3 bases and 9 bases, with 11 bases remaining between them. CDR3 sequence: CASSIQGTWELFF. In DNA, the CDR3 is TGTGCCAGTAGTATCCAGGGTACCTGGGAGCTGTTTTTT.

The V and J genes are TRBV7-8 and TRBJ1-2, with D maybe TRBD1 (5 bases). CDR3 length: 13 amino acids. Per the germline V gene, CDR1 is SGHVS and CDR2 is FQNEAQ. V gave up 5 bases and J gave up 0 bases, with 7 bases separating them. The CDR3 DNA reads as TGTGCCAGCAGCCAAGGGGCTAACTATGGCTACACCTTC. This translates into CASSQGANYGYTF.

This clone has just one count. Here the CDR3 DNA reads TGTGCCACCAGCAGAGATCCCCTTCGCTATGGCTACACCTTC. Its translation is CATSRDPLRYGYTF. The chain recombines TRBV15 with TRBJ1-2, with no clear D. The CDR3 extends over 14 amino acids. CDR1 and CDR2 (germline): LNHNV, YYDKDF (reference sequence). The ends were cut back, 0 bases at V and 4 bases at J, with 9 bases in the middle.

V gene TRBV7-2 combines with J gene TRBJ1-1, with D unresolved. Germline V CDR1 and CDR2: SGHTA, FQGNSA. V lost 4 bases to trimming and J lost 4 bases, with 10 bases between them. This CDR3 spans 13 amino acids. The DNA of the CDR3 is TGTGCCAGCAGCTGGGTCGGTAGCACTGAAGCTTTCTTT. This translates into CASSWVGSTEAFF.

The CDR3 region has the DNA TGTGCCAGCAGCTTACTGGACAGATACTATGGCTACACCTTC. It is translated as CASSLLDRYYGYTF. The V gene is TRBV7-9, the J gene TRBJ1-2; D might be TRBD1 (6 bases). The CDR3 consists of 14 residues. Deletions cut 2 bases from V and 3 bases from J, with 10 bases between. Germline V gives CDR1 SEHNR, CDR2 FQNEAQ (reference sequence). Supplemented by reference TRBV7-9 and TRBJ1-2, the full variable domain reads DTGVSQNPRHKITKRGQNVTFRCDPISEHNRLYWYRQTLGQGPEFLTYFQNEAQLEKSRLLSDRFSAERPKGSFSTLEIQRTEQGDSAMYLCASSLLDRYYGYTFGSGTRLTVV.

This chain connects TRBV7-8 to TRBJ1-1; D is unresolved. With 1 base removed from V and 1 base from J, the gap between germline ends came to 13 bases. Per the germline V gene, CDR1 is SGHVS and CDR2 is FQNEAQ. The CDR3 sequence is 16 residues long. The CDR3 spells CASSLVLADPNTEAFF. The DNA for the CDR3 is TGTGCCAGCAGCTTAGTCCTAGCCGACCCGAACACTGAAGCTTTCTTT.

This clone was recorded once. The chain uses TRBV5-1 and TRBJ1-1; 12 bases are shared with TRBD1. The CDR3 loop spans 16 amino acids. Germline V gene sequence: CDR1 SGHRS, CDR2 YFSETQ. The ends lost 4 bases at V and 0 bases at J; junction bases unmatched: 4. The CDR3 spells CASSRDRGHMNTEAFF. The CDR3 DNA follows: TGCGCCAGCAGCAGGGACAGGGGGCATATGAACACTGAAGCTTTCTTT.

The gene calls are TRBV18 and TRBJ2-3; D might be TRBD1 or TRBD2, each matching 5 bases. The CDR3 runs to 14 residues. Germline lookup yields CDR1 KGHSH and CDR2 LQKENI. The germline V and J ends were trimmed by 1 base and 2 bases, with 7 bases remaining between them. CDR3 nucleotide sequence: TGTGCCAGCTCACCACGGGGGATCACAGATACGCAGTATTTT. This sequence encodes CASSPRGITDTQYF.

This clone was recorded once. The chain has TRBV7-3 and TRBJ1-1, with D unresolved. Germline CDR1 reads SGHTA; CDR2 reads FQGTGA. The CDR3 is made up of 13 amino acids. Trimming pared 6 bases from V and 1 base from J, leaving 9 bases between. The CDR3 protein is CASRRQKNTEAFF. CDR3 bases: TGTGCCAGCAGAAGACAAAAGAACACTGAAGCTTTCTTT.

This clone was observed a handful of times. The CDR3 reads CASSRRGGFDSGANVLTF. Written as DNA, the CDR3 is TGCGCCAGCAGCCGGCGCGGGGGTTTTGACTCTGGGGCCAACGTCCTGACTTTC. The rearrangement links TRBV5-1 to TRBJ2-6; 7 bases align to TRBD2. J lost 0 bases, V lost 4 bases, and 10 bases had no gene match. The CDR3 runs 18 residues. Looked up from germline, CDR1 is SGHRS and CDR2 is YFSETQ.

This rearrangement joins TRBV11-2 to TRBJ2-6; tentatively, D is TRBD1 (5 bases). This CDR3 region has 16 residues. Germline V gene sequence: CDR1 SGHAT, CDR2 FQNNGV. Trimming pared 5 bases from V and 1 base from J, leaving 12 bases between. Here the CDR3 DNA reads TGTGCCAGCAGCCCAATCCGACAGTCTGGGGCCAACGTCCTGACTTTC. Encoded protein: CASSPIRQSGANVLTF.

The rearrangement joins TRBV7-8 to TRBJ1-3; the D is unclear. Germline CDR1 and CDR2: SGHVS and FQNEAQ. CDR3 length: 19 residues. V lost 0 bases to trimming and J lost 0 bases, with 18 bases between them. The CDR3 sequence: CASSLASISFRPSGNTIYF. For the CDR3, the DNA is TGTGCCAGCAGCTTAGCGTCCATAAGCTTCAGGCCCTCTGGAAACACCATATATTTT.

The V call is TRBV5-1, the J call TRBJ2-7; 10 bases map to TRBD1. The junction had 5 bases not matched to a gene; V was cut back by 3 bases and J by 5 bases. This CDR3 has 14 residues. CDR1 is SGHRS and CDR2 is YFSETQ in the germline V gene. CDR3 sequence reads: CASSSGQGQNEQYF. The CDR3 DNA follows: TGCGCCAGCAGCTCGGGACAGGGGCAGAACGAGCAGTACTTC.

The J gene is TRBJ1-4, the V gene TRBV7-2; TRBD1 is a possible D gene (6 bases). CDR1 is SGHTA and CDR2 is FQGNSA in the germline V gene. The CDR3 runs 15 residues. V was trimmed by 1 base and J by 3 bases, leaving 9 bases between them. The CDR3 bases are TGTGCCAGCAGCTTAGAAGGACAGCCTAATGAAAAACTGTTTTTT. Translated, it gives CASSLEGQPNEKLFF.

This sequence joins TRBV18 and TRBJ2-4; D perhaps matches TRBD1 (6 bases). V dropped 3 bases and J dropped 7 bases, with 19 bases sitting between them. The CDR3 sequence is 16 residues long. Germline loops: CDR1 KGHSH, CDR2 LQKENI. CDR3 loop: CASSPSTGQFFNIQYF. The CDR3 nucleotides read TGTGCCAGCTCACCTTCTACAGGGCAATTTTTCAACATTCAGTACTTC. The full variable domain, in which reference TRBV18 and TRBJ2-4 provide the parts outside the CDR3, is NAGVMQNPRHLVRRRGQEARLRCSPMKGHSHVYWYRQLPEEGLKFMVYLQKENIIDESGMPKERFSAEFPKEGPSILRIQQVVRGDSAAYFCASSPSTGQFFNIQYFGAGTRLSVL.

This rearrangement joins TRBV4-3 to TRBJ2-3; possibly TRBD1 for D (7 bases). Deletions cut 0 bases from V and 7 bases from J, with 17 bases between. The CDR3 sequence is 16 residues long. CDR1 is LGHNA, CDR2 YSLEER, per germline. CDR3 sequence: CASSQDRGRAGYTQYF. CDR3 coding DNA: TGCGCCAGCAGCCAAGATAGGGGGCGCGCGGGGTATACGCAGTATTTT.

The V call is TRBV29-1, the J call TRBJ2-1; D possibly uses TRBD1 or TRBD2 (5 bases each). CDR1 and CDR2 from the germline V gene are SQVTM and ANQGSEA. Trimming removed 4 bases at V and 1 base at J, with 20 bases between. This CDR3 contains 17 residues. For the CDR3, the DNA is TGCAGCGTTGCCCAACCTCGAGGGGTCCCTTCCTACAATGAGCAGTTCTTC. Its protein product is CSVAQPRGVPSYNEQFF.

The gene calls are TRBV7-2 and TRBJ1-5; tentative D call: TRBD1 (5 bases). Trimming removed 5 bases at V and 7 bases at J, with 15 bases between. Germline CDR1 is SGHTA and CDR2 is FQGNSA. The CDR3 spans 14 residues. In DNA, the CDR3 is TGTGCCAGCAGCCTTCTAGGGGTCAACCAGCCCCAGCATTTT. This encodes CASSLLGVNQPQHF.

This chain uses TRBV28 with TRBJ2-1, with TRBD1 matching over 9 bases. The trim removed 5 bases at V and 8 bases at J, leaving 7 bases unmatched. The CDR3 is 14 residues long. Germline assignment: CDR1 MDHEN and CDR2 SYDVKM. Written as DNA, the CDR3 is TGTGCCAGCAGTACAGGGACAGGGTTCGATGAGCAGTTCTTC. This encodes CASSTGTGFDEQFF.

About this clone: A read error may explain this, as a much larger clone is one base away. This sample includes further DNA sequences coding for the same CDR3. The chain is built from TRBV7-3 and TRBJ1-1; 7 positions agree with TRBD1. Germline CDR1 reads SGHTA; CDR2 reads FQGTGA. Losses at the gene ends were 5 bases for V and 1 base for J; bases not matched to a gene: 1. The CDR3 consists of 13 residues. In DNA form, the CDR3 reads TGTGCCAGCAGCCGACAGGGGAACACTGAAGCTTTCTTT. This gives the protein CASSRQGNTEAFF.

This clone was seen only a few times. One end of the junction is discordant with germline, which a read error may explain. V usage is TRBV6-5 and J usage is TRBJ1-1; D possibly corresponds to TRBD1 (5 bases). Germline values: CDR1 MNHEY, CDR2 SVGAGI. CDR3 length equals 14 residues. The CDR3 sequence is CASSYYGGNAEAFF. The CDR3 DNA is TGTGCCAGCAGTTACTATGGGGGGAACGCTGAAGCTTTCTTT.

The V call is TRBV7-2, the J call TRBJ2-7; possible D gene TRBD2, 5 bases. The V end lost 3 bases, the J end lost 3 bases, and 15 bases lay between the germline ends. CDR3 size: 15 residues. Germline values: CDR1 SGHTA, CDR2 FQGNSA. The CDR3 spells CASSLGTSSIYEQYF. CDR3 DNA sequence: TGTGCCAGCAGCTTGGGAACTAGTTCTATCTACGAGCAGTACTTC.

The chain recombines TRBV9 with TRBJ1-1, with no clear D. The CDR3 loop spans 14 amino acids. The V end was cut by 3 bases, the J end by 5 bases, with 14 bases between. The germline V gene encodes CDR1 SGDLS and CDR2 YYNGEE. CDR3 in amino acids: CASSADPRGTEAFF. CDR3 bases: TGTGCCAGCAGCGCCGATCCGAGAGGGACTGAAGCTTTCTTT.

The rearrangement uses TRBV18 and TRBJ1-4; 8 bases line up with TRBD1. Germline loops: CDR1 KGHSH, CDR2 LQKENI. Trimming removed 0 bases from V and 6 bases from J; junction bases left unmatched: 3. This CDR3 is built from 15 residues. CDR3 protein: CASSPPTGGDEKLFF. The CDR3, as DNA: TGTGCCAGCTCACCACCAACAGGGGGGGATGAAAAACTGTTTTTT.